The 32 T cell receptor beta chains below come from one sample, sequenced in a study of T cell responses to AZD1222 COVID-19 vaccine. Sequenced by immunoSEQ multiplex PCR; TCRdb stores in-frame clones only, minus some. The table records about 77,000 clones, 92% of them present only once. The sample was peripheral blood, taken 28 days after the second AZD1222 dose. Receptors originate from an adult who received the AZD1222 COVID-19 vaccine.

This clone was recorded only once. The genes are TRBV4-2 and TRBJ2-5; D unresolved. The V end lost 3 bases, the J end lost 2 bases, and 4 bases lay between the germline ends. Germline V gene lookup returns CDR1 LGHNA and CDR2 YNFKEQ. This CDR3 has 12 amino acids. CDR3 amino acids: CASSQDQETQYF. The CDR3 DNA is TGTGCCAGCAGCCAGGATCAAGAGACCCAGTACTTC.

The CDR3 region has the DNA TGTGCCAGCAGTGAAGCCCCCGGGGGTTCACCCCTCCACTTT. Translated: CASSEAPGGSPLHF. This rearrangement joins TRBV6-1 to TRBJ1-6, with a possible D match to TRBD1 (5 bases). V lost 0 bases and J lost 9, with 9 bases in between. The CDR3 is 14 residues long. Germline lookup yields CDR1 MNHNS and CDR2 SASEGT.

The chain is built from TRBV12-5 and TRBJ2-7; 8 bases map to TRBD2. From germline, CDR1 is LGHNT and CDR2 FRNRAP. The J segment lost 4 bases and the V segment lost 7 bases, leaving 15 bases of the junction unmatched. This CDR3 is built from 16 residues. In DNA, the CDR3 is TGTGCTAGTGCCAAGCCGACTAGCGACTCGAATTACGAGCAGTACTTC. As protein: CASAKPTSDSNYEQYF.

The rearrangement links TRBV11-2 to TRBJ2-7; 8 nucleotides line up with TRBD1. In germline, CDR1 is SGHAT, CDR2 FQNNGV. This CDR3 is built from 15 residues. V shed 5 bases and J 5 bases; nucleotides not matched to a gene: 11. CDR3 loop: CASSPQGAQVNEQYF. CDR3 nucleotide sequence: TGTGCCAGCAGCCCTCAGGGGGCGCAGGTCAACGAGCAGTACTTC.

J is TRBJ2-1 and V is TRBV11-3, with 7 bases lining up with TRBD2. CDR1 and CDR2 from the germline V gene are SGHNT and YENEEA. Unmatched junction bases numbered 16, after V lost 3 bases and J lost 8 bases. The CDR3 contains 17 residues. The CDR3 is CASSFSSASGSGYEQFF. CDR3 in DNA: TGTGCCAGCAGCTTTTCGTCCGCTAGCGGTTCCGGCTATGAGCAGTTCTTC.

The rearrangement links TRBV9 to TRBJ2-7, with D possibly TRBD2 on 6 matching bases. V was trimmed by 0 bases and J by 0 bases, leaving 13 bases between them. Per germline, CDR1 SGDLS and CDR2 YYNGEE. There are 16 residues in the CDR3. The CDR3 DNA reads as TGTGCCAGCAGCGTAGCTACGGGCGGGGCCTCCTACGAGCAGTACTTC. Amino acids: CASSVATGGASYEQYF.

This chain joins TRBV27 and TRBJ1-5; 7 bases agree with TRBD1. CDR3 length equals 13 residues. Germline values: CDR1 MNHEY, CDR2 SMNVEV (reference sequence). The V and J ends lost 10 bases and 4 bases, in that order; junction bases with no gene match: 7. The CDR3 is CATRGQWNQPQHF. For the CDR3, the DNA is TGTGCCACCAGGGGACAGTGGAATCAGCCCCAGCATTTT.

The chain is built from TRBV30 and TRBJ1-2; weak D call: TRBD1 (5 bases). This CDR3 spans 13 amino acids. Trimming pared 4 bases from V and 2 bases from J, leaving 11 bases between. Germline V gene lookup returns CDR1 GTSNPN and CDR2 SVGIG (reference sequence). CDR3 nucleotide sequence: TGTGCCTGGACACAGGCTCGCAACTATGGCTACACCTTC. Its protein product is CAWTQARNYGYTF.

This chain links TRBV18 with TRBJ1-1, with TRBD1 matching over 9 bases. The CDR3 spans 15 residues. Germline values: CDR1 KGHSH, CDR2 LQKENI. V gave up 6 bases and J gave up 4 bases; unmatched junction bases: 9. CDR3 coding DNA: TGTGCCAGCTCTCAATCACAGGGGGCGAGCACTGAAGCTTTCTTT. This translates into CASSQSQGASTEAFF.

This clone was seen only once. The chain links TRBV3-1 (or the pseudogene TRBV3-2) to TRBJ2-3; D might be TRBD2 (6 bases). The CDR3 is 12 amino acids. Germline CDR1 LGHDT, CDR2 YNNKEL (reference sequence). The ends were cut back, 3 bases at V and 8 bases at J, with 9 bases in the middle. The CDR3 nucleotides are TGTGCCAGCAGCCAGTCCGGGGGTACGCAGTATTTT. Its translation is CASSQSGGTQYF.

The chain combines TRBV5-1 with TRBJ2-1; TRBD2 matches at 9 bases. This CDR3 spans 16 amino acids. J lost 8 bases, V lost 0 bases, and 9 bases had no gene match. Germline V gene data show CDR1 as SGHRS and CDR2 as YFSETQ. Written as DNA, the CDR3 is TGCGCCAGCAGCTTGGATATAGCGGGAGAGGGCGATGAGCAGTTCTTC. This translates into CASSLDIAGEGDEQFF.

A single count supports this clone. This chain joins TRBV18 and TRBJ2-3; D may be TRBD1 or TRBD2 (5 bases each). Looked up from germline, CDR1 is KGHSH and CDR2 is LQKENI. V was shortened by 1 base and J by 0 bases, with 20 bases between the two germline ends. The CDR3 spans 19 residues. CDR3 nucleotide sequence: TGTGCCAGCTCACCACTTCCGTTGATGACGGGACCGAGCACAGATACGCAGTATTTT. Amino acid sequence: CASSPLPLMTGPSTDTQYF.

The chain uses TRBV9 and TRBJ2-6; 7 nucleotides align to TRBD1. The length of the CDR3 is 18 residues. The junction had 10 bases not matched to a gene; V was cut back by 0 bases and J by 4 bases. Germline CDR1 reads SGDLS; CDR2 reads YYNGEE. CDR3 amino acids: CASSVGDSPRGGANVLTF. The CDR3 DNA follows: TGTGCCAGCAGCGTAGGGGACAGCCCCCGTGGGGGGGCCAACGTCCTGACTTTC.

This chain uses TRBV9 with TRBJ2-7, with 7 bases matching TRBD1. CDR1 SGDLS and CDR2 YYNGEE come from the germline V gene. The length of the CDR3 is 17 residues. Trimming took 3 bases from V and 0 from J; bases not matched to a gene: 12. The CDR3 reads CASSGPGQRGDSYEQYF. CDR3 sequence (DNA): TGTGCCAGCAGCGGACCGGGACAGCGTGGTGACTCCTACGAGCAGTACTTC.

This sequence joins TRBV5-1 and TRBJ2-1, with a weak D call TRBD2 (5 bases). V was clipped by 3 bases and J by 5 bases, with 12 bases between them. Germline V gene data show CDR1 as SGHRS and CDR2 as YFSETQ. The CDR3 is made up of 14 amino acids. CDR3 DNA: TGCGCCAGCAGCTATCGGACTGGGGACAATGAGCAGTTCTTC. Translated, it gives CASSYRTGDNEQFF. The complete variable domain, with remaining parts taken from reference TRBV5-1 and TRBJ2-1, reads KAGVTQTPRYLIKTRGQQVTLSCSPISGHRSVSWYQQTPGQGLQFLFEYFSETQRNKGNFPGRFSGRQFSNSRSEMNVSTLELGDSALYLCASSYRTGDNEQFFGPGTRLTVL.

V gene TRBV27 combines with J gene TRBJ2-1; perhaps TRBD2 as D (6 bases). This CDR3 comprises 17 residues. V lost 5 bases, J lost 4 bases, and 21 bases lay in between. From germline, CDR1 is MNHEY and CDR2 SMNVEV (reference sequence). The CDR3 protein is CASSPFLGLFQYNEQFF. The CDR3 DNA reads as TGTGCCAGCAGTCCTTTCCTTGGACTATTTCAGTACAATGAGCAGTTCTTC.

The chain couples TRBV5-5 to TRBJ1-6; possibly TRBD1 for D (5 bases). V shed 2 bases and J shed 12 bases, with 15 bases lying between them. Germline CDR1 is SGHKS and CDR2 is YYEKEE (reference sequence). The CDR3 totals 14 residues. CDR3 protein: CASSFGTDIRPLHF. The CDR3 region has the DNA TGTGCCAGCAGCTTCGGGACCGACATTCGACCCCTCCACTTT.

The chain links TRBV18 to TRBJ1-6, with D hard to call. Germline V gives CDR1 KGHSH, CDR2 LQKENI. CDR3 length: 18 amino acids. The germline V and J ends were trimmed by 6 bases and 6 bases, with 24 bases remaining between them. The CDR3 reads CASSTAGPFGSVNSPLHF. The CDR3 bases are TGTGCCAGCTCGACCGCCGGTCCGTTCGGGTCCGTTAATTCACCCCTCCACTTT.

The CDR3 here is CAISELGTGVYMNTEAFF. CDR3 bases: TGTGCCATCAGTGAGTTGGGGACAGGAGTTTATATGAACACTGAAGCTTTCTTT. This chain connects TRBV10-3 to TRBJ1-1; TRBD1 aligns across 8 bases. The CDR3 covers 18 residues. After removal of 1 base from V and 0 bases from J, the junction contained 10 bases not matched to a gene. Germline lookup yields CDR1 ENHRY and CDR2 SYGVKD.

The rearrangement links TRBV7-3 to TRBJ2-1; the match to TRBD2 covers 8 bases. The V segment lost 5 bases and the J segment 8 bases; nucleotides outside the gene matches: 8. Germline V gene data show CDR1 as SGHTA and CDR2 as FQGTGA. This CDR3 region has 14 residues. The CDR3 reads CASSPNRGGDEQFF. CDR3 in DNA: TGTGCCAGCAGCCCCAACCGGGGGGGGGATGAGCAGTTCTTC.

The chain combines TRBV27 with TRBJ1-1, with 7 bases identical to TRBD1. The trim removed 4 bases at V and 6 bases at J, leaving 5 bases unmatched. Germline CDR1 and CDR2: MNHEY and SMNVEV (reference sequence). The CDR3 length is 13 residues. CDR3 DNA sequence: TGTGCCAGCAGTTCCCAAACAGGGGCTGAAGCTTTCTTT. It codes for CASSSQTGAEAFF.

V usage is TRBV11-2 and J usage is TRBJ2-2, with D maybe TRBD2 (6 bases). Germline V lookup: CDR1 SGHAT, CDR2 FQNNGV. The V gene lost 7 bases and the J gene lost 4 bases, with 13 bases spanning the gap. The CDR3 spans 14 residues. In DNA form, the CDR3 reads TGTGCCAGCACCTCCCCCGGGGGCACCGGGGAGCTGTTTTTT. This sequence encodes CASTSPGGTGELFF.

This chain connects TRBV7-2 to TRBJ1-2; the D gene is possibly TRBD1 (5 bases). The germline V and J ends were trimmed by 3 bases and 1 base, with 12 bases remaining between them. CDR3 length: 15 residues. Germline V gene lookup returns CDR1 SGHTA and CDR2 FQGNSA. The CDR3 loop is CASSFTGGGNYGYTF. The DNA for the CDR3 is TGTGCCAGCAGCTTTACCGGGGGGGGTAACTATGGCTACACCTTC.

This clone was observed once. V is TRBV9 and J is TRBJ2-5, with 8 bases matching TRBD1. This CDR3 comprises 14 residues. Germline V gene lookup returns CDR1 SGDLS and CDR2 YYNGEE. V shed 6 bases and J 5 bases; nucleotides not matched to a gene: 9. The CDR3 spells CASNRQGIGETQYF. The CDR3 region has the DNA TGTGCCAGCAACCGACAGGGGATTGGGGAGACCCAGTACTTC.

The rearrangement joins TRBV5-1 to TRBJ1-3; TRBD1 matches 7 bases. Germline-derived CDR1 and CDR2 are SGHRS and YFSETQ. V shed 0 bases, J shed 8 bases, and the junction held 8 bases outside the gene matches. There are 15 residues in the CDR3. CDR3 DNA: TGCGCCAGCAGCTTGGAGGCAGGGGGGATGCACACCATATATTTT. Translation: CASSLEAGGMHTIYF.

The CDR3 nucleotides read TGTGCCTGGAGTGTAGACCTCAATCAGCCCCAGCATTTT. Residues: CAWSVDLNQPQHF. The chain uses TRBV30 and TRBJ1-5, with D unclear. This CDR3 region has 13 residues. The V end lost 0 bases, the J end lost 3 bases, and 6 bases lay between the germline ends. From germline, CDR1 is GTSNPN and CDR2 SVGIG (reference sequence).

This chain uses TRBV7-8 with TRBJ2-1; 9 nucleotides match TRBD2. Germline CDR1 SGHVS, CDR2 FQNEAQ. The CDR3 is made up of 18 amino acids. With 2 bases clipped from V and 0 bases from J, the junction kept 8 bases outside the gene matches. CDR3 amino acids: CASSLLALAGLSYNEQFF. CDR3 coding DNA: TGTGCCAGCAGCTTACTTGCACTAGCGGGTCTCTCCTACAATGAGCAGTTCTTC.

V is TRBV19 and J is TRBJ2-1; D ambiguous. V lost 7 bases and J 0 bases, leaving 22 bases between the germline ends. The CDR3 has 18 amino acids. Germline V lookup: CDR1 LNHDA, CDR2 SQIVND (reference sequence). The CDR3 nucleotides read TGTGCCAGTACCACGAGCCCCGGACGGCTGAGCTCCTACAATGAGCAGTTCTTC. Residues: CASTTSPGRLSSYNEQFF.

This clone was counted once. The rearrangement joins TRBV14 to TRBJ2-1, with TRBD2 matching over 7 bases. V lost 3 bases, J lost 7 bases, and 6 bases stayed unmatched. The CDR3 runs to 14 residues. Germline V gene sequence: CDR1 SGHDN, CDR2 FVKESK. The CDR3 bases are TGTGCCAGCAGCCACCTGGGGGGGAGGAATGAGCAGTTCTTC. Translation gives CASSHLGGRNEQFF.

This sequence joins TRBV10-1 and TRBJ2-3, with a possible D match to TRBD2 (6 bases). Per the germline V gene, CDR1 is WNHNN and CDR2 is SYGVQD (reference sequence). V gave up 6 bases and J gave up 2 bases, with 12 bases separating them. The CDR3 spans 14 residues. The CDR3 nucleotides are TGCGCCAGCAGCCGGGACTTTTCCACAGATACGCAGTATTTT. Residues: CASSRDFSTDTQYF.

J is TRBJ2-3 and V is TRBV7-2; D is undetermined. The germline CDR1 and CDR2 sequences are SGHTA and FQGNSA. The CDR3 contains 12 residues. Trimming took 4 bases from V and 4 from J, leaving 6 bases between them. The CDR3 nucleotides read TGTGCCAGCAGCTCCCCGCCAGATACGCAGTATTTT. Translated: CASSSPPDTQYF.

This clone was seen only once. The genes are TRBV4-1 and TRBJ2-5; D might be TRBD2 (5 bases). The CDR3 is 14 amino acids. V dropped 2 bases and J dropped 0 bases, with 7 bases sitting between them. Looked up from germline, CDR1 is MGHRA and CDR2 is YSYEKL. The CDR3 sequence: CASSQSGYQETQYF. The CDR3 coding sequence is TGCGCCAGCAGCCAATCGGGGTACCAAGAGACCCAGTACTTC.